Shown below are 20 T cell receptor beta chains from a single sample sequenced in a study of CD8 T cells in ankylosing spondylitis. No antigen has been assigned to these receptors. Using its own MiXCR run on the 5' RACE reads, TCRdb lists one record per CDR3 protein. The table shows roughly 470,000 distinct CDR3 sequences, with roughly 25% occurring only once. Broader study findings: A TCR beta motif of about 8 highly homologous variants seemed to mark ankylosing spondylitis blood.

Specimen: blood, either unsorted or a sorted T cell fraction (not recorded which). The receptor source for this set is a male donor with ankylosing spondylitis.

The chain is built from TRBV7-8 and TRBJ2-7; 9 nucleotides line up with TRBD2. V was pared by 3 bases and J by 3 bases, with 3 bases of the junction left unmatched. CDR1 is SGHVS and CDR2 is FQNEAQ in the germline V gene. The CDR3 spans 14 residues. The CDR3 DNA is TGTGCCAGCAGCTTTGGACTAGCGTACTACGAGCAGTACTTC. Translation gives CASSFGLAYYEQYF.

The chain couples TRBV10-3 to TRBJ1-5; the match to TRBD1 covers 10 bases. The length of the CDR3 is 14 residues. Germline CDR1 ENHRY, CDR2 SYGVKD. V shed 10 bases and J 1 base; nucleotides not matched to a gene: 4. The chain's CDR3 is CATDRGQSNQPQHF. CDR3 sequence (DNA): TGTGCCACCGACAGGGGGCAAAGCAATCAGCCCCAGCATTTT.

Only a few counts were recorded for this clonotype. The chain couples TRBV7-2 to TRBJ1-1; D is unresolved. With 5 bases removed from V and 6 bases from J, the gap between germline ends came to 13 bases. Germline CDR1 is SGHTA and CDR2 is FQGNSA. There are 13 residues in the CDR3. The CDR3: CASSRGGSAEAFF. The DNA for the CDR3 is TGTGCCAGCAGCCGTGGAGGGTCCGCTGAAGCTTTCTTT.

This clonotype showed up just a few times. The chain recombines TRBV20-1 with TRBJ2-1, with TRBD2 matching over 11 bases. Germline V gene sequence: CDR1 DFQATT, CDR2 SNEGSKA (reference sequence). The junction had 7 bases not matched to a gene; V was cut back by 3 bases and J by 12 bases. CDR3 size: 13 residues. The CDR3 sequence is CSASTSGSMRQFF. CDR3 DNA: TGCAGTGCTAGTACTAGCGGGAGTATGAGGCAGTTCTTC.

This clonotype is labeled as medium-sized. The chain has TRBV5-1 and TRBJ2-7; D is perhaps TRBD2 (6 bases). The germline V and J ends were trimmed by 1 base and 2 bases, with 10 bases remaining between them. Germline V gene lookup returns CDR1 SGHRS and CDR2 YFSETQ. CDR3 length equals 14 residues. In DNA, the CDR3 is TGCGCCAGCAGCTTGTTGGGAGGAACCTACGAGCAGTACTTC. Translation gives CASSLLGGTYEQYF.

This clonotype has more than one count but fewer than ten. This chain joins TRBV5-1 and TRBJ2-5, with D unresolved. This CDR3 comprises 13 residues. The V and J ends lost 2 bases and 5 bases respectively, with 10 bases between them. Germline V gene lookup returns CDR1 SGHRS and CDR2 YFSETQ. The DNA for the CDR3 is TGCGCCAGCAGCTTATCCATTGGGGAGACCCAGTACTTC. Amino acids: CASSLSIGETQYF.

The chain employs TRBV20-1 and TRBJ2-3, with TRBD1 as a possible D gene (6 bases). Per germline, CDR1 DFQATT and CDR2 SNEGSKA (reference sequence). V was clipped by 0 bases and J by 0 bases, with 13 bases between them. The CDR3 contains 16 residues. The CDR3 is CSARDTRTASTDTQYF. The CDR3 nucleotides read TGCAGTGCTAGAGATACCCGGACAGCTAGCACAGATACGCAGTATTTT.

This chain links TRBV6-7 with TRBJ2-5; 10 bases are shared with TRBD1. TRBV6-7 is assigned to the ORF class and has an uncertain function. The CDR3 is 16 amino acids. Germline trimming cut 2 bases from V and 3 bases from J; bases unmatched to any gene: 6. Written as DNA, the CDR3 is TGTGCCAGCAGTTACCGGAAGGACAGGGGGGAAGAGACCCAGTACTTC. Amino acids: CASSYRKDRGEETQYF.

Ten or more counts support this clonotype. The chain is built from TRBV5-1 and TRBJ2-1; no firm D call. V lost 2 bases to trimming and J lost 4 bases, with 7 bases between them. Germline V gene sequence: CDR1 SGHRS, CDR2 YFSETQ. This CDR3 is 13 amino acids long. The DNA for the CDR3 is TGCGCCAGCAGCTTTGAGGAGTACAATGAGCAGTTCTTC. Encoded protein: CASSFEEYNEQFF.

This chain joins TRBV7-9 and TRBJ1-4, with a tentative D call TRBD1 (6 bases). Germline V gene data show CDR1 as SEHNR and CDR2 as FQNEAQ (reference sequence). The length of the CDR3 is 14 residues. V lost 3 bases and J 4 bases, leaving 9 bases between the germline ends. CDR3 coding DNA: TGTGCCAGCAGCTTCGGACAGAGTAATGAAAAACTGTTTTTT. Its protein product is CASSFGQSNEKLFF.

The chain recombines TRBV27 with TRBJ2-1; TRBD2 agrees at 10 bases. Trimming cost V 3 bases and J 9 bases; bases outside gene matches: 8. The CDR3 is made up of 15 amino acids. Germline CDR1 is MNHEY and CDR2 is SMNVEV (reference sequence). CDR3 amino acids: CASSFSGRRVGEQFF. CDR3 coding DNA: TGTGCCAGCAGTTTTAGCGGGAGGAGGGTCGGTGAGCAGTTCTTC.

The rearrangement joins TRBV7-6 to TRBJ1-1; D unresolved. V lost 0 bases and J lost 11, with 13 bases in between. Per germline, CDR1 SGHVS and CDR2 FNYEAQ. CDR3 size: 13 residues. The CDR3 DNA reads TGTGCCAGCAGCTTAGCAGAGGGCGATGACGCTTTCTTT. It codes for CASSLAEGDDAFF.

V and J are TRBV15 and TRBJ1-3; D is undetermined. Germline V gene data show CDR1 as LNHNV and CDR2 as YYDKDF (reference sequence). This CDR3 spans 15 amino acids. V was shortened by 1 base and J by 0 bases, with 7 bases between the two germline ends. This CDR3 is CATSRGSTSGNTIYF. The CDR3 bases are TGTGCCACCAGCAGAGGCAGTACCTCTGGAAACACCATATATTTT. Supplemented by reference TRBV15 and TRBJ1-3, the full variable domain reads DAMVIQNPRYQVTQFGKPVTLSCSQTLNHNVMYWYQQKSSQAPKLLFHYYDKDFNNEADTPDNFQSRRPNTSFCFLDIRSPGLGDTAMYLCATSRGSTSGNTIYFGEGSWLTVV.

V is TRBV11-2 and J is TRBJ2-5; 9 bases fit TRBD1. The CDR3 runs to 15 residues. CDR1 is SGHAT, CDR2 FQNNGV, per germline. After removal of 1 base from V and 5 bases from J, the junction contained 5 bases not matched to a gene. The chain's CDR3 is CASSLGDRDFETQYF. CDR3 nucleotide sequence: TGTGCCAGCAGCTTAGGGGACAGGGATTTTGAGACCCAGTACTTC.

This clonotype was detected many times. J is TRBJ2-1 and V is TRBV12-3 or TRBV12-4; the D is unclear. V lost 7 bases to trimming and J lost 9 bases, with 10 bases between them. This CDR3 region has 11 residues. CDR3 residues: CASTRTAEQFF. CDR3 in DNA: TGTGCCAGCACTAGGACCGCTGAGCAGTTCTTC.

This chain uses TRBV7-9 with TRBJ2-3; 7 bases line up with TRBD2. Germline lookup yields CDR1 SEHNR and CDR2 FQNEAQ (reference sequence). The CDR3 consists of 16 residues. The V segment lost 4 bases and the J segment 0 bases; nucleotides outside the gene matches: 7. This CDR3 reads CASSSFSGFSTDTQYF. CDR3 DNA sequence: TGTGCCAGCAGCTCCTTTAGCGGGTTCAGCACAGATACGCAGTATTTT.

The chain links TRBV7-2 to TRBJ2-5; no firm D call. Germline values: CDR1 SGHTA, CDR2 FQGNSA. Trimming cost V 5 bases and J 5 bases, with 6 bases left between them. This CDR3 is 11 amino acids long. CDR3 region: CASSRKETQYF. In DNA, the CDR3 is TGTGCCAGCAGCAGAAAGGAGACCCAGTACTTC.

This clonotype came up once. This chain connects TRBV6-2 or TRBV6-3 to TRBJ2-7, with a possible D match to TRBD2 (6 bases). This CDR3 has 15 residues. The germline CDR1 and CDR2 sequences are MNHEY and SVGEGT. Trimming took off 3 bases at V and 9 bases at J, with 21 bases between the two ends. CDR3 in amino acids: CASSYRTGLLPGQYV. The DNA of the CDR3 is TGTGCCAGCAGTTATCGCACGGGACTTTTACCCGGGCAGTACGTC.

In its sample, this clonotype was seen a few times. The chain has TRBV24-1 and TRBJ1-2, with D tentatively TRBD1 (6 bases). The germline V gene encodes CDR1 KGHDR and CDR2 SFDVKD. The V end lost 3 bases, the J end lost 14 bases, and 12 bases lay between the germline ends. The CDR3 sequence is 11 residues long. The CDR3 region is CATSDRGAQTF. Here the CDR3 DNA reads TGTGCCACCAGTGATCGGGGGGCGCAAACCTTC.

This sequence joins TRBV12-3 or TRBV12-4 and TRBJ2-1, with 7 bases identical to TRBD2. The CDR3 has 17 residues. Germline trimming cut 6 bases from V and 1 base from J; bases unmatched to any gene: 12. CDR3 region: CASRSEREGISYNEQFF. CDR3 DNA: TGTGCCAGCAGATCCGAGCGGGAAGGGATATCCTACAATGAGCAGTTCTTC.